A selection of T cell receptor beta chains follows, all from one sample in a study of T-cell reconstitution after alpha-beta-depleted transplantation in children. Using its own MiXCR run on the PCR reads, TCRdb lists one record per CDR3 protein. Of 600,000 to 700,000 distinct CDR3 sequences listed, around 17% are singletons. Sequenced material: PBMCs from the stem cell graft donor, taken from the stem cell graft. These receptors were taken from a human donor who donated a stem cell graft to a child with acute myeloid leukemia. Each CDR3 is given with its conserved first and last residue. The order of the fields is D gene, J gene, V gene, clone size, CDR3 DNA, CDR3 protein. D genes are given only for firm matches. Rows give clone size only sometimes, using once, few, many, or a class for an expanded clone.

>TRBD1|TRBJ2-2|TRBV24-1|once
TGTGCCACCAGTGACCGGGGACAGGGCGGAGGGGAGCTGTTTTTT
CATSDRGQGGGELFF
>TRBD1|TRBJ1-2|TRBV29-1|many
TGCAGCGTGGACAGGCCCCCCTATGGCTACACCTTC
CSVDRPPYGYTF
>-|TRBJ2-1|TRBV6-1|many
TGTGCCAGCAGGATGACACGGGGCGCTGAGCAGTTCTTC
CASRMTRGAEQFF
>TRBD1|TRBJ2-5|TRBV5-5|-
TGTGCCAGCAGCTTGGTCGGCGACAGGGTGGAGACCCAGTACTTC
CASSLVGDRVETQYF
>-|TRBJ1-5|TRBV11-1|-
TGTGCCAGCAGTTCCGACGGCCATTATAGCAATCAGCCCCAGCATTTT
CASSSDGHYSNQPQHF
>-|TRBJ1-6|TRBV20-1|many
TGCAGGCTTCCGGGGCACTCCTATAATTCACCCCTCCACTTT
CRLPGHSYNSPLHF
>-|TRBJ2-2|TRBV20-1|many
TGCAGTGCCCCAGAGACTAGAGCGAACACCGGGGAGCTGTTTTTT
CSAPETRANTGELFF
>-|TRBJ2-1|TRBV20-1|many
TGCAGTGCTAGCACAGGAATAGGTCGGCATGAGCAGTTCTTC
CSASTGIGRHEQFF
>-|TRBJ1-1|TRBV27|-
TGTGCCAGCAGCTCCCCGAGGGCCGAGAACACTGAAGCTTTCTTT
CASSSPRAENTEAFF
>TRBD1|TRBJ1-5|TRBV7-2|few
TGTGCCAGCAGCCCGGGGACAGCATATAGCAATCAGCCCCAGCATTTT
CASSPGTAYSNQPQHF
>-|TRBJ1-2|TRBV7-9|-
TGTGCCAGCAGCTTAGGCCCGGGGGCCCACTATGGCTACACCTTC
CASSLGPGAHYGYTF
>TRBD1|TRBJ2-2|TRBV6-1|-
TGTGCCAGCAGCCTCAGCACGGGACAGGGGTACACCGGGGAGCTGTTTTTT
CASSLSTGQGYTGELFF
>-|TRBJ1-1|TRBV12-2|-
TGTGCAAGTCGCTCAACGTTTCAGGGTCTGAACACTGAAGCTTTCTTT
CASRSTFQGLNTEAFF
>-|TRBJ1-2|TRBV21-1|few
TGTGCCAGCAGCAAAACCCAGGACGGGTGCTACACCTTC
CASSKTQDGCYTF
>-|TRBJ1-1|TRBV7-2|-
TGTGCCAGCAGCCGCGCCCTGGACACTGAAGCTTTCTTT
CASSRALDTEAFF
>-|TRBJ2-2|TRBV20-1|many
TGCAGTGCTACCCGGGACTTAACGAACACCGGGGAGCTGTTTTTT
CSATRDLTNTGELFF
>TRBD1|TRBJ1-2|TRBV11-2|-
TGTGCCAGCAGCTCCCGGGACAGTCCCTATGGCTACACCTTC
CASSSRDSPYGYTF
>-|TRBJ1-6|TRBV20-1|many
TGCAGTGCTATCGACCGAGGGAATTCACCCCTCCACTTT
CSAIDRGNSPLHF
>TRBD1|TRBJ1-1|TRBV7-9|few
TGTGCCAGCAGCGGGCGACAGGGGGCGTCCCCTGAAGCTTTCTTT
CASSGRQGASPEAFF
>-|TRBJ2-5|TRBV7-2|-
TGTGCCAGCAGCCCGGACTTTTCTCACCAAGAGACCCAGTACTTC
CASSPDFSHQETQYF
>-|TRBJ2-1|TRBV7-2|few
TGTGCCAGCAGCCCGCAGGGCTTCTACAATGAGCAGTTCTTC
CASSPQGFYNEQFF
>-|TRBJ2-1|TRBV2|-
TGTGCCAGCAGTGAAACCTCGACAGACGACACGAAGCAGTTCTTC
CASSETSTDDTKQFF
>-|TRBJ1-2|TRBV5-1|-
TGCGCCAGCAGCTTGGACCTCAGGTCGGGATATGGCTACACCTTC
CASSLDLRSGYGYTF
>TRBD2|TRBJ2-5|TRBV20-1|-
TGCAGTGCTAGATCGCCCCAATGGGGGGGTGGAAGGGAGACCCAGTACTTC
CSARSPQWGGGRETQYF
>TRBD1|TRBJ1-6|TRBV20-1|few
TGCAGTGCTAGACGGACAGGGGGCCCCTATAATTCACCCCTCCACTTT
CSARRTGGPYNSPLHF
>-|TRBJ1-5|TRBV6-5|-
TGTGCCAGCAGTTACTCCCAAAGCCAGCCCCAGCATTTT
CASSYSQSQPQHF
>-|TRBJ1-4|TRBV7-2|many
TGTGCCAGCAGCTTAGCAGGGTTGGGCGAAAAACTGTTTTTT
CASSLAGLGEKLFF
>TRBD1|TRBJ1-1|TRBV29-1|many
TGCAGCGTGCGGACAGGGGCGGGGGGCACTGAAGCTTTCTTT
CSVRTGAGGTEAFF
>-|TRBJ2-7|TRBV6-5|few
TGTGCCAGCAGTTACTCGGAGAGCTACGAGCAGTACTTC
CASSYSESYEQYF
>TRBD2|TRBJ2-3|TRBV29-1|many
TGCAGCGTTCGAACTAGCGGGGCTGTCACAGATACGCAGTATTTT
CSVRTSGAVTDTQYF
>TRBD1|TRBJ2-1|TRBV4-3|-
TGCGCCAGCAGCCAAGCAGGGGACAGGGAACTTGGCAATGAGCAGTTCTTC
CASSQAGDRELGNEQFF
>-|TRBJ1-1|TRBV7-2|-
TGTGCCAGTTCGGAGGCCTTGAACACTGAAGCTTTCTTT
CASSEALNTEAFF
>-|TRBJ1-6|TRBV20-1|many
TGCAGTGCTCGTACACCAAGGGTAACAGGGCATTATAATTCACCCCTCCACTTT
CSARTPRVTGHYNSPLHF
>-|TRBJ1-2|TRBV4-2|-
TGTGCCAGCAGCCAAGAGCTGAATGGCTACACCTTC
CASSQELNGYTF
>-|TRBJ1-2|TRBV12-3/TRBV12-4|many
TGTGCCAGCAGTTTAGTCCTAAACTATGGCTACACCTTC
CASSLVLNYGYTF
>-|TRBJ1-1|TRBV24-1|few
TGTGCCACCAGTGATACGGGGGGAGTGACTGAAGCTTTCTTT
CATSDTGGVTEAFF
>-|TRBJ1-2|TRBV6-2/TRBV6-3|many
TGTGCCAGCAGCAACACTGGGAGGAACTATGGCTACACCTTC
CASSNTGRNYGYTF
>-|TRBJ2-7|TRBV2|-
TGTGCCAGCAGTGATATCGGCGGGGGCAGCTCCTACGAGCAGTACTTC
CASSDIGGGSSYEQYF
>-|TRBJ1-2|TRBV7-3|-
TGTGCCAGCAGCCTCAACGGACAAGTCTATGGCTACACCTTC
CASSLNGQVYGYTF
>-|TRBJ1-1|TRBV10-3|many
TGTGCCATCAGTGAGGGTAGCATGAACACTGAAGCTTTCTTT
CAISEGSMNTEAFF
>-|TRBJ1-3|TRBV20-1|many
TGCAGTGCTAGAGCCGGGGGGGCTGGAAACACCATATATTTT
CSARAGGAGNTIYF
>-|TRBJ1-4|TRBV5-5|few
TGTGCCAGCAGCTCTAGCATATCCAGTTCGGGCGAAAAACTGTTTTTT
CASSSSISSSGEKLFF
>-|TRBJ1-5|TRBV12-3/TRBV12-4|many
TGTGCCAGCAGTCTTTCAGCGGGGCAGCCCCAGCATTTT
CASSLSAGQPQHF
>TRBD2|TRBJ2-3|TRBV20-1|many
TGCAGTGCTAGTTCGCGGGGGGGCACAGATACGCAGTATTTT
CSASSRGGTDTQYF
>-|TRBJ2-3|TRBV7-2|-
TGTGCCAGCAGCCGCGAGGGGGGGTTCAGAGATACGCAGTATTTT
CASSREGGFRDTQYF
>TRBD1|TRBJ1-2|TRBV9|-
TGTGCCAGCAGCGGCCGGGAGGGACAGGGTCGTGGCTACACCTTC
CASSGREGQGRGYTF
>-|TRBJ2-7|TRBV5-6|-
TGTGCCAGCAGCTTGGAACGGGGTGGGTGGAACTACGAGCAGTACTTC
CASSLERGGWNYEQYF
>TRBD1|TRBJ1-1|TRBV20-1|few
TGCAGTGCTAGCAGGGGACAGGGGAACACTGAAGCTTTCTTT
CSASRGQGNTEAFF
>-|TRBJ1-1|TRBV28|few
TGTGCCAGCAGTTTGGAGGGGAGAGCTTTCTTT
CASSLEGRAFF